A selection of T cell receptor beta chains follows, all from one sample in a study of long-term antiretroviral therapy in people with HIV. The data were produced by immunoSEQ multiplex PCR, yet TCRdb's version contains in-frame clones alone and is incomplete. The sample shows about 37,000 clones, 83% of them seen only once. Source: unsorted PBMCs, taken 1 year after starting antiretroviral therapy. Every receptor here comes from a man younger than 35 with HIV. Each CDR3 is given with its conserved first and last residue. Each record gives: J gene, V gene, CDR3 protein.

>TRBJ2-7|TRBV7-2
CASSLVVSLNYEQYF
>TRBJ2-1|TRBV9
CASSVGRLAGGPGNEQFF
>TRBJ1-1|TRBV2
CASSEARDSMNTEAFF
>TRBJ1-2|TRBV9
CASSVEATGKQVSF
>TRBJ1-1|TRBV5-4
CASSLAPQGSTEAFF
>TRBJ2-1|TRBV19
CASSSGEVSYNEQFF
>TRBJ1-1|TRBV7-2
CASSRQGNTEAFF
>TRBJ1-6|TRBV6-4
CASSDSGRNSPLHF
>TRBJ1-2|TRBV28
CASSFSGSRDYGYTF
>TRBJ2-6|TRBV4-1
CASSPDSFSGANVLTF
>TRBJ1-1|TRBV7-8
CASSLRPGTEAFF
>TRBJ2-4|TRBV4-1
CASSQVALTMKNIQYF
>TRBJ2-5|TRBV4-1
CASSQDLAGYETQYF
>TRBJ2-6|TRBV18
CASSPRGQASGANVLTF
>TRBJ2-1|TRBV27
CASSFLAGEFDEQFF
>TRBJ1-6|TRBV9
CASGGGGPPLHF
>TRBJ1-2|TRBV2
CASRNLDSYGYTF
>TRBJ2-7|TRBV27
CASSLLGQENEQYF
>TRBJ2-3|TRBV6-4
CASSDRGGTDTQYF
>TRBJ2-7|TRBV19
CASSMMGMYEQYF
>TRBJ2-7|TRBV19
CASSIGMKEQYF
>TRBJ1-2|TRBV7-9
CASSSEGKRGYTF
>TRBJ2-7|TRBV19
CASSIRDTTYEQYF
>TRBJ2-7|TRBV27
CASRSNRGSGSEQYF
>TRBJ1-2|TRBV7-9
CASSSTDRDGGYTF
>TRBJ1-1|TRBV5-1
CASSLSASLHTEAFF
>TRBJ2-3|TRBV19
CASSISADLTDTQYF
>TRBJ1-5|TRBV19
CASRLLGGDQPQHF
>TRBJ2-1|TRBV11-2
CASSLVRLGYNEQFF
>TRBJ2-7|TRBV18
CASSRQGLSSYEQYF
>TRBJ2-1|TRBV6-1
CASSEGTGGRNEQFF
>TRBJ1-2|TRBV19
CASSIWDREFGYTF
>TRBJ1-5|TRBV6-5
CASSYQADHQPQHF
>TRBJ1-1|TRBV29-1
CSVETGGIAEAFF
>TRBJ1-2|TRBV9
CASTLGQGGGYGYTF
>TRBJ2-1|TRBV4-2
CASSVTDNEQFF
>TRBJ2-7|TRBV7-6
CASSLHGGTRILYEQYF
>TRBJ1-2|TRBV12-5
CASGLVLGTGKNYGYTF
>TRBJ1-1|TRBV19
CASSLGQLNTEAFF
>TRBJ2-7|TRBV6-1
CASSLTGSYEQYF
>TRBJ2-7|TRBV10-2
CASSDRGKSYEQYF
>TRBJ1-2|TRBV27
CASSPDSLRGYTF
>TRBJ1-2|TRBV7-8
CASSLDLQGRGYTF
>TRBJ1-2|TRBV9
CASSVAPQGDGYTF
>TRBJ1-2|TRBV5-1
CASSLDRYGYTF
>TRBJ2-7|TRBV5-1
CASSLWEGDYEQYF
>TRBJ1-5|TRBV6-5
CASSYSIGDSNQPQHF
>TRBJ2-7|TRBV10-1
CASSEASGYEQYF
>TRBJ1-2|TRBV18
CASSPRREDPYGYTF
>TRBJ1-2|TRBV7-2
CASSLVGGYTF
>TRBJ2-7|TRBV6-1
CASSRAPSYEQYF